These 26 T cell receptor beta chains originate from one sample sequenced in a study of T-cell memory formation after mild COVID-19. TCRdb passed the 5' RACE reads through MiXCR, listing each CDR3 protein once. The sample shows 250,000 to 350,000 distinct CDR3 sequences, more than 13% of them seen only once. The sequenced sample was PBMCs or a T cell subset sorted from them (not recorded which). These receptors were obtained from a man aged 18 to 29 who had mild COVID-19 (a few samples of this study predate the infection). Cell type and time point are not known.

This rearrangement joins TRBV12-3 or TRBV12-4 to TRBJ2-7, with 7 bases that match TRBD2. J lost 4 bases, V lost 6 bases, and 9 bases had no gene match. This CDR3 is 14 amino acids long. For the CDR3, the DNA is TGTGCCAGCAGCACCCGCGGGGGAGGGTACGAGCAGTACTTC. This encodes CASSTRGGGYEQYF.

This clonotype was detected only a few times. V gene TRBV4-1 combines with J gene TRBJ2-5; possibly TRBD1 or TRBD2 for D (5 bases each). This CDR3 has 14 amino acids. Germline V gives CDR1 MGHRA, CDR2 YSYEKL. Between the trimmed V and J ends, which lost 4 bases and 3 bases, there was a span of 12 bases. CDR3 nucleotides: TGCGCCAGCAGCCCCCTAGGGGAGAAAGAGACCCAGTACTTC. Protein product: CASSPLGEKETQYF.

This clonotype has more than one count but fewer than ten. The chain carries TRBV20-1 and TRBJ2-1; tentative D call: TRBD2 (6 bases). The germline V and J ends were trimmed by 6 bases and 8 bases, with 20 bases remaining between them. Germline CDR1 is DFQATT and CDR2 is SNEGSKA (reference sequence). The CDR3 runs to 14 residues. The CDR3 DNA reads TGCAGTGCCCCGGGGGACGCGTACGGCGATGAGCAGTTCTTC. This codes for CSAPGDAYGDEQFF.

The CDR3 DNA is TGTGCCAGCAGCCACGGCGGGACAGGGAGCTACTATGGCTACACCTTC. Amino acids: CASSHGGTGSYYGYTF. The J gene is TRBJ1-2, the V gene TRBV13; 9 positions agree with TRBD1. V lost 5 bases and J lost 3; bases outside the gene matches: 10. Germline CDR1 is PRHDT and CDR2 is FYEKMQ (reference sequence). This CDR3 spans 16 amino acids.

This clonotype was counted only a few times. The rearrangement uses TRBV27 and TRBJ1-6, with D perhaps matching TRBD1 (5 bases). The CDR3 loop spans 14 amino acids. The ends were cut back, 3 bases at V and 9 bases at J, with 12 bases in the middle. Germline V gene sequence: CDR1 MNHEY, CDR2 SMNVEV (reference sequence). CDR3 DNA: TGTGCCAGCAGTTTGTTAGGGGCCGGTTCACCCCTCCACTTT. Amino acids: CASSLLGAGSPLHF.

This rearrangement joins TRBV12-3 or TRBV12-4 to TRBJ2-5; D is tentatively TRBD1 or TRBD2 (5 bases each). The CDR3 sequence is 16 residues long. V shed 5 bases and J shed 5 bases, with 21 bases lying between them. The CDR3 reads CASSNNGAHGWETQYF. The CDR3 DNA reads TGTGCCAGCAGTAATAACGGGGCCCACGGTTGGGAGACCCAGTACTTC.

There are many counts of this clonotype. This rearrangement joins TRBV6-5 to TRBJ2-6, with 10 positions matching TRBD1. The junction had 7 bases not matched to a gene; V was cut back by 6 bases and J by 2 bases. Germline V gives CDR1 MNHEY, CDR2 SVGAGI. The CDR3 is 17 residues long. CDR3 loop: CASRETGGQTGANVLTF. CDR3 nucleotide sequence: TGTGCCAGCAGGGAGACAGGGGGCCAAACTGGGGCCAACGTCCTGACTTTC.

The rearrangement joins TRBV13 to TRBJ1-1; maybe TRBD1 (5 bases). V dropped 0 bases and J dropped 7 bases, with 15 bases sitting between them. CDR1 is PRHDT, CDR2 FYEKMQ, per germline (reference sequence). The CDR3 sequence is 15 residues long. The CDR3 DNA reads TGTGCCAGCAGCTTAGGCCTGATGGGGCCCAGTGAAGCTTTCTTT. Translation gives CASSLGLMGPSEAFF. The variable domain in full, with the rest retrieved from reference TRBV13 and TRBJ1-1, is AAGVIQSPRHLIKEKRETATLKCYPIPRHDTVYWYQQGPGQDPQFLISFYEKMQSDKGSIPDRFSAQQFSDYHSELNMSSLELGDSALYFCASSLGLMGPSEAFFGQGTRLTVV.

This clonotype appeared many times. The rearrangement uses TRBV5-1 and TRBJ2-7, with 9 nucleotides matching TRBD1. V lost 0 bases to trimming and J lost 5 bases; unmatched junction nucleotides: 6. This CDR3 spans 15 amino acids. Germline V lookup: CDR1 SGHRS, CDR2 YFSETQ. As DNA, the CDR3 is TGCGCCAGCAGCTTGGCGGGACAGGGTCGCGACGAGCAGTACGTC. Amino acid sequence: CASSLAGQGRDEQYV.

The chain combines TRBV20-1 with TRBJ1-2; 10 nucleotides line up with TRBD1. This CDR3 has 14 residues. Germline V gives CDR1 DFQATT, CDR2 SNEGSKA (reference sequence). V gave up 3 bases and J gave up 6 bases; unmatched junction bases: 7. The CDR3 loop is CSASRDRGENGYTF. The CDR3 nucleotides read TGCAGTGCTAGCCGGGACAGGGGAGAAAATGGCTACACCTTC.

The rearrangement links TRBV5-1 to TRBJ2-7; no clear D gene. Trimming pared 2 bases from V and 0 bases from J, leaving 6 bases between. The CDR3 totals 13 residues. Germline CDR1 is SGHRS and CDR2 is YFSETQ. For the CDR3, the DNA is TGCGCCAGCAGCTTTTTTCCCTCCTACGAGCAGTACGTC. It yields the protein CASSFFPSYEQYV.

The chain combines TRBV19 with TRBJ2-3; 7 bases line up with TRBD2. CDR3 size: 15 residues. Germline V CDR1 and CDR2: LNHDA, SQIVND (reference sequence). The ends lost 4 bases at V and 6 bases at J; junction bases unmatched: 10. For the CDR3, the DNA is TGTGCCAGTAGTAGGGTTGGCGGGGGTCCTGATACGCAGTATTTT. Translating gives CASSRVGGGPDTQYF.

In its sample, this clonotype was seen a few times. J is TRBJ2-7 and V is TRBV7-9; D is unclear. V lost 4 bases, J lost 2 bases, and 6 bases lay in between. The germline CDR1 and CDR2 sequences are SEHNR and FQNEAQ (reference sequence). CDR3 length equals 12 residues. The CDR3 DNA reads TGTGCCAGCAGCTCCCTCCCCTACGAGCAGTACGTC. Translated: CASSSLPYEQYV.

There are many counts of this clonotype. The chain joins TRBV4-1 to TRBJ2-3; D uncertain. From germline, CDR1 is MGHRA and CDR2 YSYEKL. The CDR3 covers 15 residues. Deletions cut 0 bases from V and 4 bases from J, with 11 bases between. CDR3 DNA: TGCGCCAGCAGCCAAGATTACTTAGAGGCAGATACGCAGTATTTT. Its protein product is CASSQDYLEADTQYF.

This clonotype was seen a handful of times. The chain employs TRBV20-1 and TRBJ2-5, with 8 bases matching TRBD2. After removal of 6 bases from V and 4 bases from J, the junction contained 16 bases not matched to a gene. The V gene's germline CDR1 is DFQATT and CDR2 SNEGSKA (reference sequence). The length of the CDR3 is 16 residues. The CDR3, as DNA: TGCAGTGCCTACCATAGGGGCGGGGGGCGGAGAGAGACCCAGTACTTC. Protein sequence: CSAYHRGGGRRETQYF.

The genes are TRBV6-5 and TRBJ1-1, with 11 nucleotides matching TRBD1. CDR1 MNHEY and CDR2 SVGAGI come from the germline V gene. This CDR3 contains 17 residues. V shed 6 bases, J shed 4 bases, and the junction held 13 bases outside the gene matches. The DNA of the CDR3 is TGTGCCAGCAGCCAAGAAATGGACAGGGGGCTAGGCACTGAAGCTTTCTTT. Translation gives CASSQEMDRGLGTEAFF.

This clonotype has only a few counts. V usage is TRBV10-2 and J usage is TRBJ1-6, with D uncertain. V lost 5 bases, J lost 7 bases, and 6 bases lay in between. The CDR3 covers 12 residues. CDR1 is WSHSY, CDR2 SAAADI, per germline. In DNA, the CDR3 is TGCGCCAGCAGTCAAGGGAATTCACCCCTCCACTTT. Its protein product is CASSQGNSPLHF.

This clonotype showed up just a few times. This chain uses TRBV6-2 or TRBV6-3 with TRBJ2-3; TRBD2 matches at 10 bases. The V and J ends lost 5 bases and 3 bases, in that order; junction bases with no gene match: 2. The germline V gene encodes CDR1 MNHEY and CDR2 SVGEGT. CDR3 length equals 14 residues. In nucleotides, the CDR3 is TGTGCCAGCAGTGGAGCGGGGGGGACAGATACGCAGTATTTT. It specifies CASSGAGGTDTQYF.

This clonotype was observed at least ten times. The rearrangement uses TRBV7-2 and TRBJ2-1; D not certain. From germline, CDR1 is SGHTA and CDR2 FQGNSA. V was trimmed by 2 bases and J by 13 bases, leaving 12 bases between them. The CDR3 spans 12 residues. The CDR3 nucleotides read TGTGCCAGCAGCTTACAAAGGATGTTTCAGTTCTTC. Protein product: CASSLQRMFQFF.

This clonotype has more than one count but fewer than ten. The V gene is TRBV7-9, the J gene TRBJ2-7; D might be TRBD1 (6 bases). Trimming took off 5 bases at V and 11 bases at J, with 16 bases between the two ends. Germline CDR1 reads SEHNR; CDR2 reads FQNEAQ (reference sequence). CDR3 length equals 12 residues. CDR3 sequence reads: CASSRDQGSEYV. The CDR3 nucleotides read TGTGCCAGCAGCCGAGACCAGGGGAGTGAGTACGTC.

The chain is built from TRBV7-2 and TRBJ1-3, with D hard to call. The CDR3 extends over 13 amino acids. The germline V gene encodes CDR1 SGHTA and CDR2 FQGNSA. Trimming cost V 8 bases and J 4 bases, with 12 bases left between them. CDR3 loop: CASRGESGNTIYF. Written as DNA, the CDR3 is TGTGCCAGCCGCGGGGAGTCAGGAAACACCATATATTTT.

V is TRBV5-6 and J is TRBJ2-1; D remains unclear. The germline gives CDR1 SGHDT, CDR2 YYEEEE. V dropped 0 bases and J dropped 0 bases, with 13 bases sitting between them. CDR3 length equals 17 residues. This chain's CDR3 is CASSLGGSTGSYNEQFF. The DNA of the CDR3 is TGTGCCAGCAGCTTGGGTGGGTCGACCGGCTCCTACAATGAGCAGTTCTTC.

At least ten counts were recorded for this clonotype. J is TRBJ2-7 and V is TRBV5-1; 9 bases are a match to TRBD1. V was pared by 2 bases and J by 2 bases, with 8 bases of the junction left unmatched. The CDR3 spans 16 residues. Germline lookup yields CDR1 SGHRS and CDR2 YFSETQ. CDR3 sequence (DNA): TGCGCCAGCAGCTTCGCAACAGGGGGCACTCCCTACGAGCAGTACTTC. Residues: CASSFATGGTPYEQYF.

This clonotype was observed a few times. The chain recombines TRBV6-5 with TRBJ2-5; D is possibly TRBD1 (6 bases). Germline V CDR1 and CDR2: MNHEY, SVGAGI. Trimming stripped 6 bases from V and 4 bases from J, with 12 bases between. The length of the CDR3 is 13 residues. CDR3 nucleotide sequence: TGTGCCAGCAGGGGAACAGGGACAGAGACCCAGTACTTC. Translation gives CASRGTGTETQYF.

Written as DNA, the CDR3 is TGTGCCAGCAGCTTATGGGGCACAGATACGCAGTATTTT. Protein product: CASSLWGTDTQYF. The chain uses TRBV11-2 and TRBJ2-3; D gene unclear. CDR1 and CDR2 (germline): SGHAT, FQNNGV. With 2 bases removed from V and 1 base from J, the gap between germline ends came to 4 bases. The CDR3 totals 13 residues.

This clonotype has a count of ten or more. The chain uses TRBV5-6 and TRBJ2-7; 11 positions match TRBD1. Germline loops: CDR1 SGHDT, CDR2 YYEEEE. With 3 bases clipped from V and 6 bases from J, the junction kept 11 bases outside the gene matches. The length of the CDR3 is 16 residues. CDR3 bases: TGTGCCAGCAGCTCACCTACTGGACAGGGGGCTCTCGAGCAGTACTTC. Translating it yields CASSSPTGQGALEQYF.